These 21 T cell receptor beta chains came from one sample sequenced in a study of blood T cell repertoires in COVID-19. Only in-frame clones appear in the TCRdb table, and some are missing; sequencing was by immunoSEQ multiplex PCR. The repertoire holds some 330,000 clones, with over 75% as singletons. The sequencing sample was made of PBMCs or T cells enriched from blood (not recorded which). These receptors originate from a young man who had recovered from COVID-19.

The CDR3 is CASGLVQGVNTEAFF. DNA for the CDR3: TGTGCTAGTGGTTTGGTACAGGGGGTGAACACTGAAGCTTTCTTT. The V call is TRBV12-5, the J call TRBJ1-1; 8 nucleotides agree with TRBD1. Germline-derived CDR1 and CDR2 are LGHNT and FRNRAP. The CDR3 has 15 residues. V lost 0 bases and J lost 0; bases outside the gene matches: 0.

The chain uses TRBV27 and TRBJ2-5; no clear D gene. The germline V and J ends were trimmed by 1 base and 3 bases, with 9 bases remaining between them. This CDR3 has 14 amino acids. CDR1 and CDR2 (germline): MNHEY, SMNVEV (reference sequence). CDR3 protein: CASSLYGGKETQYF. Here the CDR3 DNA reads TGTGCCAGCAGTTTATACGGCGGAAAAGAGACCCAGTACTTC.

The chain has TRBV3-1 (or the pseudogene TRBV3-2) and TRBJ2-3; D possibly corresponds to TRBD2 (6 bases). With 4 bases removed from V and 3 bases from J, the gap between germline ends came to 20 bases. Germline values: CDR1 LGHDT, CDR2 YNNKEL (reference sequence). The CDR3 totals 17 residues. The CDR3: CASSPSWGVLRTDTQYF. The CDR3 nucleotides are TGTGCCAGCAGCCCTTCCTGGGGGGTTCTTAGGACAGATACGCAGTATTTT.

The rearrangement joins TRBV28 to TRBJ1-1; the match to TRBD1 covers 7 bases. Germline values: CDR1 MDHEN, CDR2 SYDVKM. V gave up 4 bases and J gave up 3 bases; unmatched junction bases: 8. The CDR3 is made up of 15 amino acids. This CDR3 is CASSSEGQGDTEAFF. CDR3 DNA: TGTGCCAGCAGTTCTGAAGGGCAGGGGGACACTGAAGCTTTCTTT. Drawing the rest from reference TRBV28 and TRBJ1-1, the complete variable domain is DVKVTQSSRYLVKRTGEKVFLECVQDMDHENMFWYRQDPGLGLRLIYFSYDVKMKEKGDIPEGYSVSREKKERFSLILESASTNQTSMYLCASSSEGQGDTEAFFGQGTRLTVV.

The rearrangement links TRBV5-4 to TRBJ2-7; possible D gene TRBD2, 5 bases. Between the trimmed V and J ends, which lost 6 bases and 2 bases, there was a span of 15 bases. The CDR3 loop spans 14 amino acids. Germline values: CDR1 SGHNT, CDR2 YYREEE (reference sequence). The CDR3 DNA is TGTGCCAGCACCATCGACCTAGCTGCCTACGAGCAGTACTTC. It is translated as CASTIDLAAYEQYF.

V and J are TRBV6-5 and TRBJ1-2, with a possible D match to TRBD1 (5 bases). Germline loops: CDR1 MNHEY, CDR2 SVGAGI. Trimming pared 3 bases from V and 0 bases from J, leaving 11 bases between. The CDR3 loop spans 15 amino acids. CDR3 bases: TGTGCCAGCAGTTATGGGGCCGGAGCTAACTATGGCTACACCTTC. Amino acid sequence: CASSYGAGANYGYTF.

The chain links TRBV19 to TRBJ1-6, with 8 bases fitting TRBD1. This CDR3 spans 13 amino acids. From germline, CDR1 is LNHDA and CDR2 SQIVND (reference sequence). V shed 7 bases, J shed 8 bases, and the junction held 4 bases outside the gene matches. CDR3 region: CASKAGGYSPLHF. In nucleotides, the CDR3 is TGTGCCAGTAAAGCAGGGGGCTATTCACCCCTCCACTTT. Complete variable domain (other parts from reference TRBV19 and TRBJ1-6): DGGITQSPKYLFRKEGQNVTLSCEQNLNHDAMYWYRQDPGQGLRLIYYSQIVNDFQKGDIAEGYSVSREKKESFPLTVTSAQKNPTAFYLCASKAGGYSPLHFGNGTRLTVT.

V gene TRBV10-2 combines with J gene TRBJ2-5, with D perhaps TRBD2 (6 bases). Germline V gene data show CDR1 as WSHSY and CDR2 as SAAADI. CDR3 size: 14 residues. V was shortened by 3 bases and J by 1 base, with 9 bases between the two germline ends. The CDR3 loop is CASSDLGLQETQYF. In nucleotides, the CDR3 is TGCGCCAGCAGTGACCTGGGACTCCAAGAGACCCAGTACTTC.

The chain carries TRBV28 and TRBJ2-1; 7 nucleotides match TRBD2. Germline-derived CDR1 and CDR2 are MDHEN and SYDVKM. This CDR3 is built from 15 residues. J lost 3 bases, V lost 4 bases, and 6 bases had no gene match. CDR3 DNA: TGTGCCAGCAGTTCCCCGGGACTACACTACAATGAGCAGTTCTTC. This codes for CASSSPGLHYNEQFF.

This clone was seen only once. The chain has TRBV7-9 and TRBJ2-3; maybe TRBD1 (5 bases). This CDR3 comprises 14 residues. V was cut by 5 bases and J by 1 base, with 10 bases left in between. Germline values: CDR1 SEHNR, CDR2 FQNEAQ (reference sequence). The DNA of the CDR3 is TGTGCCAGCAGCGTTGACAGTGGCACAGATACGCAGTATTTT. Translated, it gives CASSVDSGTDTQYF. Supplemented by reference TRBV7-9 and TRBJ2-3, the full variable domain reads DTGVSQNPRHKITKRGQNVTFRCDPISEHNRLYWYRQTLGQGPEFLTYFQNEAQLEKSRLLSDRFSAERPKGSFSTLEIQRTEQGDSAMYLCASSVDSGTDTQYFGPGTRLTVL.

This rearrangement joins TRBV4-2 to TRBJ1-4; the D gene is possibly TRBD1 (5 bases). Germline V lookup: CDR1 LGHNA, CDR2 YNFKEQ. The CDR3 is made up of 14 amino acids. Trimming left V 2 bases short and J 8 bases short, with 12 bases between. The CDR3 loop is CASSQRNGGEKLFF. CDR3 DNA: TGTGCCAGCAGCCAACGTAACGGGGGAGAAAAACTGTTTTTT.

The chain has TRBV25-1 and TRBJ2-7; 13 bases are a match to TRBD2. Germline V lookup: CDR1 MGHDK, CDR2 SYGVNS. The junction had 1 base not matched to a gene; V was cut back by 6 bases and J by 2 bases. CDR3 length: 14 amino acids. Written as DNA, the CDR3 is TGTGCCAGCAGGGGGACTAGCGGGGCCTACGAGCAGTACTTC. This encodes CASRGTSGAYEQYF.

The table lists this clone with a count of one. The chain joins TRBV9 to TRBJ1-3, with D possibly being TRBD1 (5 bases). V was pared by 3 bases and J by 0 bases, with 13 bases between. The CDR3 totals 16 residues. Germline V gene sequence: CDR1 SGDLS, CDR2 YYNGEE. This CDR3 is CASSAFTGPSGNTIYF. CDR3 nucleotides: TGTGCCAGCAGCGCCTTTACAGGACCCTCTGGAAACACCATATATTTT.

This clone is a singleton in its sample. V gene TRBV7-9 combines with J gene TRBJ1-2, with D maybe TRBD1 (6 bases). In germline, CDR1 is SEHNR, CDR2 FQNEAQ (reference sequence). This CDR3 contains 13 residues. V dropped 6 bases and J dropped 3 bases, with 11 bases sitting between them. The CDR3 nucleotides are TGTGCCAGCAGTTGGGGGGGCGACTATGGCTACACCTTC. Encoded protein: CASSWGGDYGYTF.

The genes are TRBV10-1 and TRBJ1-2; D gene uncertain. V lost 5 bases and J 4 bases, leaving 14 bases between the germline ends. The CDR3 is 14 amino acids. CDR1 and CDR2 from the germline V gene are WNHNN and SYGVQD (reference sequence). The CDR3 reads CASSPDGGSYGYTF. Here the CDR3 DNA reads TGCGCCAGCAGTCCAGACGGCGGGAGCTATGGCTACACCTTC.

V and J are TRBV7-2 and TRBJ2-7; the match to TRBD2 covers 7 bases. The CDR3 is 12 amino acids. CDR1 and CDR2 from the germline V gene are SGHTA and FQGNSA. J gave up 6 bases and V 9 bases, and 8 bases lay outside the gene matches. CDR3 loop: CASRLAAGEQYF. In DNA, the CDR3 is TGTGCCAGTAGGCTAGCGGCTGGCGAGCAGTACTTC.

This clone has a handful of counts. This rearrangement joins TRBV7-9 to TRBJ2-7, with a tentative D call TRBD1 (7 bases). This CDR3 contains 13 residues. Germline CDR1 reads SEHNR; CDR2 reads FQNEAQ (reference sequence). V lost 4 bases and J lost 4, with 11 bases in between. This chain's CDR3 is CASSSAGQYEQYF. The DNA for the CDR3 is TGTGCCAGCAGCTCCGCGGGACAGTACGAGCAGTACTTC. Supplemented by reference TRBV7-9 and TRBJ2-7, the full variable domain reads DTGVSQNPRHKITKRGQNVTFRCDPISEHNRLYWYRQTLGQGPEFLTYFQNEAQLEKSRLLSDRFSAERPKGSFSTLEIQRTEQGDSAMYLCASSSAGQYEQYFGPGTRLTVT.

The chain carries TRBV19 and TRBJ1-1; TRBD1 is a possible D gene (6 bases). Deletions cut 3 bases from V and 6 bases from J, with 20 bases between. Per the germline V gene, CDR1 is LNHDA and CDR2 is SQIVND (reference sequence). This CDR3 contains 16 residues. The CDR3 coding sequence is TGTGCCAGTAGTATCGAATGGCAGGGGCGAAGGGCTGAAGCTTTCTTT. It translates to CASSIEWQGRRAEAFF.

The chain has TRBV28 and TRBJ1-5; a possible D gene is TRBD1 (5 bases). Per the germline V gene, CDR1 is MDHEN and CDR2 is SYDVKM. Trimming took 3 bases from V and 2 from J, leaving 26 bases between them. The CDR3 totals 20 residues. CDR3 in amino acids: CASSFNREAGRTWGNQPQHF. Here the CDR3 DNA reads TGTGCCAGCAGTTTCAACCGGGAGGCGGGACGGACTTGGGGCAATCAGCCCCAGCATTTT.

The chain uses TRBV21-1 and TRBJ1-1. TRBV21-1 is a known pseudogene. The CDR3 consists of 16 residues. The CDR3 sequence: CASSKQPGPRDTEAFF. CDR3 in DNA: TGTGCCAGCAGCAAACAACCGGGTCCCAGAGACACTGAAGCTTTCTTT.

The V and J genes are TRBV15 and TRBJ2-3; 10 nucleotides line up with TRBD2. The CDR3 covers 19 residues. Germline CDR1 reads LNHNV; CDR2 reads YYDKDF (reference sequence). J was trimmed by 4 bases and V by 0 bases; bases with no gene match: 13. This CDR3 reads CATSRDLLLRTSGPDTQYF. As DNA, the CDR3 is TGTGCCACCAGCAGAGACCTCCTCTTGAGGACTAGCGGCCCAGATACGCAGTATTTT. The variable domain in full, with the rest retrieved from reference TRBV15 and TRBJ2-3, is DAMVIQNPRYQVTQFGKPVTLSCSQTLNHNVMYWYQQKSSQAPKLLFHYYDKDFNNEADTPDNFQSRRPNTSFCFLDIRSPGLGDTAMYLCATSRDLLLRTSGPDTQYFGPGTRLTVL.